These T cell receptor beta chains were read from a single sample in a study of T-cell reconstitution after alpha-beta-depleted transplantation in children. TCRdb called the PCR reads again in MiXCR, with one record for every CDR3 protein. The data show around 450,000 distinct CDR3 sequences, about a sixth seen once. Sequenced material: PBMCs, mostly from graft donor cells, taken 360 days after TCRalphabeta/CD19-depleted stem cell transplant. All receptors derive from a boy in the first two years of life who had a stem cell transplant for Wiskott-Aldrich syndrome, so the T cells may come from the graft donor. Each CDR3 is given without its conserved first and last residue. The order of the fields is clone size, J gene, V gene, CDR3 length, CDR3 protein. Clone size is stated in some rows and not others, as once, few, many or a class when expanded.

many,TRBJ2-7,TRBV21-1,16,ASSKRSGEGGQRGEQY
.,TRBJ1-1,TRBV14,13,ASSQDWTFYTEAF
few,TRBJ2-7,TRBV7-2,9,ASSLKAEQY
few,TRBJ2-1,TRBV7-9,15,ASSGTSGSSSYNEQF
.,TRBJ1-2,TRBV2,11,ASSDLAGVGYT
few,TRBJ2-3,TRBV6-6,11,ASMGWGADTQY
few,TRBJ2-1,TRBV15,14,ATSRDVLAGYNEQF
many,TRBJ2-3,TRBV28,11,ATEGPRTDTQY
.,TRBJ2-5,TRBV2,13,ASSVRDWGEETQY
.,TRBJ2-5,TRBV7-6,18,ASSLVPPSPGLVGQETQY
.,TRBJ2-2,TRBV19,12,ASSRDRAAGELF
.,TRBJ1-2,TRBV28,12,ASSSQGRPGGYT
few,TRBJ2-7,TRBV12-3/TRBV12-4,11,ASSLLGGNEQY
few,TRBJ1-1,TRBV4-1,15,ASSQGGAPLMNTEAF
.,TRBJ2-1,TRBV5-1,16,ASRAGLAASPLYNEQF
.,TRBJ2-1,TRBV5-1,14,ASSLPLAGVSNEQF
.,TRBJ1-1,TRBV20-1,10,SAHRGSTEAF
few,TRBJ2-3,TRBV29-1,12,SVIISGKADTQY
few,TRBJ2-2,TRBV7-8,13,ASSAGTPNTGELF
.,TRBJ1-6,TRBV13,12,ASRVGVLNSPLH
few,TRBJ2-6,TRBV3-1,15,ASSHSGSRAGANVLT
.,TRBJ2-1,TRBV5-1,14,ASSPEAGPPYNEQF
.,TRBJ2-1,TRBV29-1,15,SVEIPGLAGVRDEQF
.,TRBJ2-1,TRBV20-1,13,SARMTSGRRYEQF
few,TRBJ1-1,TRBV29-1,11,SVQRRMNTEAF
few,TRBJ1-1,TRBV18,16,ASSPPGWGSPMNTEAF
few,TRBJ2-5,TRBV5-1,12,ASSLAHGGETQY
few,TRBJ2-5,TRBV4-1,16,ASSQRRTSVLARETQY
few,TRBJ1-6,TRBV4-1,15,ASSQDSGGEGNSPLH
many,TRBJ2-1,TRBV5-1,13,ASSLLAGSYNEQF
.,TRBJ2-1,TRBV7-2,15,ASSLGPVSGRGNEQF
.,TRBJ1-2,TRBV28,10,ASSLRLRVKA
few,TRBJ1-1,TRBV18,13,ASSPSGQGRTEAF
.,TRBJ2-1,TRBV5-1,14,ASSWRTSGRDNEQF
many,TRBJ1-1,TRBV30,14,AWARSIVSLNTEAF
few,TRBJ2-2,TRBV10-3,11,AISFRNTGELF
.,TRBJ2-5,TRBV25-1,13,ASSVPGLEEETQY
.,TRBJ2-5,TRBV24-1,11,ATSDGARETQY
few,TRBJ2-1,TRBV20-1,14,SARVLSSGVHNEQF